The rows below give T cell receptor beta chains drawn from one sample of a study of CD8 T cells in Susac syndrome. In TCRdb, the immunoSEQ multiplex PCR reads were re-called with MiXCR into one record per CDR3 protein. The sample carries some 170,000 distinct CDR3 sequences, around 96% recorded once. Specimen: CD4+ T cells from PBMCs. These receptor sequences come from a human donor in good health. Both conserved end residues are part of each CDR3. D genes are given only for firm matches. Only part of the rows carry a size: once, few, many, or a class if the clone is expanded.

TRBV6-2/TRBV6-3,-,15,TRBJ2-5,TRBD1,TGTGCCAGCAGGAATCAGGGACAGGGACAAGAGACCCAGTACTTC,CASRNQGQGQETQYF
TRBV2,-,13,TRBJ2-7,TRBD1,TGTGCCAGCAGAGGACAGGGGTTCACCGAGCAGTACTTC,CASRGQGFTEQYF
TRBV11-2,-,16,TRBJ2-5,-,TGTGCCAGCAGCAATCACGGACGGAACCTGGGGGAGACCCAGTACTTC,CASSNHGRNLGETQYF
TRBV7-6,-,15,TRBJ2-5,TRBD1,TGTGCCAGCAGCTTAGGACAGGGATTGCGAGAGACCCAGTACTTC,CASSLGQGLRETQYF
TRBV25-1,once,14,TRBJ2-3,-,TGTGCCAGCTCTCTTCTCTTAAGCACAGATACGCAGTATTTT,CASSLLLSTDTQYF
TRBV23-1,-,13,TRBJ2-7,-,TGCGCCAGAATACGGGACTCTTACTACGAGCAGTACTTC,CARIRDSYYEQYF
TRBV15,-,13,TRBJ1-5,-,TGTGCCACCAGCAAGGCCGGGGACCAGCCCCAGCATTTT,CATSKAGDQPQHF
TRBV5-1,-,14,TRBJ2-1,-,TGCGCCAGCAGCTTGGAGACAGCCTACAATGAGCAGTTCTTC,CASSLETAYNEQFF
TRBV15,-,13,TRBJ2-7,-,TGTGCCACCAGCAGAGATCGGTGGTACGAGCAGTACTTC,CATSRDRWYEQYF
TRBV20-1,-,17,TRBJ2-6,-,TGCAGTGCAAGGGTCTCCGCCCGAGCCTCTGGGGCCAACGTCCTGACTTTC,CSARVSARASGANVLTF
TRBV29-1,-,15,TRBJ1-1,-,TGCAGCGTTGAAACGACAGGAACTTTACCGGCTGTAGCTTTCTTT,CSVETTGTLPAVAFF
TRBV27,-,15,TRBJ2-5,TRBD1,TGTGCCAGCAGTCAACGGACAGGGCACCAAGAGACCCAGTACTTC,CASSQRTGHQETQYF